Below, one T cell receptor beta chain is given with its context. As yet, its antigen is unknown. Using immunoSEQ multiplex PCR, the repertoire was profiled, and TCRdb retains in-frame clones only, with some absent. Of 100,000 to 150,000 clones in the sample, approximately 80% were seen once. Germline assignment: CDR1 SGHTA and CDR2 FQGTGA. V lost 0 bases to trimming and J lost 4 bases, with 15 bases between them. The CDR3 is 16 residues long. The sample comes from a study of radiation and T cells in renal cell carcinoma. Noted time point: baseline pretreatment blood. As to treatment: 15 Gy SBRT to primary tumor, nephrectomy 4 weeks later. After SBRT, blood was collected at 2 and 4 weeks, plus baseline. Study-level points and caveats: From baseline, blood top tumor clonotypes peaked at 2 weeks post-radiation.

This receptor was obtained from a woman in her fifties or sixties with renal cell carcinoma. V usage is TRBV7-3 and J usage is TRBJ2-5; TRBD2 might be the D (6 bases). The sample in question was blood, obtained from a patient whose treatment included radiotherapy and nephrectomy. This CDR3 reads CASSLTPAGFGETQYF. CDR3 bases: TGTGCCAGCAGCTTAACCCCCGCGGGATTTGGAGAGACCCAGTACTTC.